Below, 18 T cell receptor beta chains from the same sample are listed, as sequenced in a study of PD-1 blockade in classical Hodgkin lymphoma. The time point denotes: cycle 4 day 1 (C4D1), after more than 5 weeks of nivolumab. Relapses following autologous stem cell transplantation were seen in all patients, with brentuximab vedotin exposure varying. The data were produced by immunoSEQ multiplex PCR, yet TCRdb's version contains in-frame clones alone and is incomplete. The data contain about 20,000 clones, roughly three quarters of them seen just once; the ten biggest clones take up approximately 20%. This sample comprised peripheral blood mononuclear cells (PBMCs), obtained before the fourth cycle of nivolumab. The receptor source for this set is a human donor with classical Hodgkin lymphoma.

V gene TRBV6-1 combines with J gene TRBJ2-1; D ambiguous. V was trimmed by 5 bases and J by 2 bases, leaving 7 bases between them. The CDR3 has 13 residues. The germline V gene encodes CDR1 MNHNS and CDR2 SASEGT. Here the CDR3 DNA reads TGTGCCAGCAGTCCTGACCCCTACAATGAGCAGTTCTTC. As protein: CASSPDPYNEQFF.

The chain couples TRBV9 to TRBJ2-5, with TRBD2 matching 7 bases. Germline CDR1 reads SGDLS; CDR2 reads YYNGEE. The V segment lost 0 bases and the J segment 5 bases; nucleotides outside the gene matches: 7. The CDR3 is made up of 15 amino acids. The CDR3 is CASSVEGRERETQYF. As DNA, the CDR3 is TGTGCCAGCAGCGTAGAGGGGCGGGAGCGGGAGACCCAGTACTTC.

This chain links TRBV6-6 with TRBJ1-4; no definite D call. V was clipped by 0 bases and J by 0 bases, with 5 bases between them. The CDR3 has 15 amino acids. Germline V gives CDR1 MNHNY, CDR2 SVGAGI (reference sequence). The CDR3 sequence: CASSYSGATNEKLFF. DNA of the CDR3: TGTGCCAGCAGTTACTCGGGTGCAACTAATGAAAAACTGTTTTTT.

In regard to this clone: Relative to the germline gene, one junction end is altered; a read error may explain this. The rearrangement uses TRBV30 and TRBJ1-5; D is ambiguous. In germline, CDR1 is GTSNPN, CDR2 SVGIG (reference sequence). This CDR3 contains 13 residues. CDR3 in DNA: TGTACCTGGAGCGAGGGTATACAACAGCCCCAGCATTTT. Amino acids: CTWSEGIQQPQHF.

This clone was detected only once. The genes are TRBV19 and TRBJ1-2, with D perhaps matching TRBD1 (5 bases). This CDR3 spans 16 amino acids. The V end was cut by 6 bases, the J end by 8 bases, with 25 bases between. Germline V gene sequence: CDR1 LNHDA, CDR2 SQIVND (reference sequence). The CDR3 bases are TGTGCCAGTAGCTTCCTAACCGACAGTGGGATGGGCGGCTACACCTTC. Translation gives CASSFLTDSGMGGYTF.

The chain recombines TRBV9 with TRBJ2-3, with D unclear. This CDR3 has 16 residues. Trimming stripped 0 bases from V and 2 bases from J, with 13 bases between. CDR1 and CDR2 (germline): SGDLS, YYNGEE. The CDR3 sequence is CASSVGEVRATDTQYF. The CDR3 region has the DNA TGTGCCAGCAGCGTAGGTGAGGTGAGAGCCACAGATACGCAGTATTTT.

This clone was detected only a few times. J is TRBJ2-1 and V is TRBV10-3, with TRBD2 matching over 8 bases. Germline V gives CDR1 ENHRY, CDR2 SYGVKD. Trimming removed 4 bases from V and 5 bases from J; junction bases left unmatched: 4. The CDR3 consists of 14 residues. CDR3 bases: TGTGCCATCAGTGTTCCGGGGGGGAACAATGAGCAGTTCTTC. Translating it yields CAISVPGGNNEQFF.

This clone came up a few times. J is TRBJ2-7 and V is TRBV4-3; 16 nucleotides align to TRBD2. CDR1 is LGHNA and CDR2 is YSLEER in the germline V gene. The CDR3 consists of 19 residues. V gave up 3 bases and J gave up 3 bases; unmatched junction bases: 11. CDR3 in DNA: TGCGCCAGCAGCCAGGAGGGACTAGCGGGAGGGCTAAGGGGCTACGAGCAGTACTTC. Translation gives CASSQEGLAGGLRGYEQYF.

A word on this clone: This specimen includes other DNA sequences encoding the same CDR3. The chain combines TRBV29-1 with TRBJ1-1, with D unresolved. CDR1 and CDR2 (germline): SQVTM, ANQGSEA. V lost 6 bases, J lost 2 bases, and 4 bases lay in between. CDR3 length equals 10 residues. CDR3 DNA sequence: TGCAGCGTCGCAAACACTGAAGCTTTCTTT. Translating gives CSVANTEAFF.

V is TRBV11-2 and J is TRBJ2-5; D is unresolved. The CDR3 covers 13 residues. V was clipped by 1 base and J by 7 bases, with 10 bases between them. Germline V gene sequence: CDR1 SGHAT, CDR2 FQNNGV. In DNA, the CDR3 is TGTGCCAGCAGCTTAGCTTCCTCAGGGACCCAGTACTTC. Translating it yields CASSLASSGTQYF.

The chain joins TRBV10-3 to TRBJ1-2; D is possibly TRBD1 (6 bases). The CDR3 runs to 12 residues. The germline gives CDR1 ENHRY, CDR2 SYGVKD. Trimming left V 11 bases short and J 2 bases short, with 12 bases between. The CDR3: CASKGGNYGYTF. In DNA, the CDR3 is TGTGCCTCCAAAGGGGGGAACTATGGCTACACCTTC.

This chain joins TRBV11-3 and TRBJ2-1; D may be TRBD2 (7 bases). Germline CDR1 and CDR2: SGHNT and YENEEA. Trimming left V 1 base short and J 7 bases short, with 11 bases between. CDR3 length: 14 amino acids. DNA for the CDR3: TGTGCCAGCAGCTTAGGGGGGGGCCTAAATGAGCAGTTCTTC. Translating gives CASSLGGGLNEQFF.

The chain has TRBV5-6 and TRBJ2-4; TRBD1 agrees at 9 bases. V lost 4 bases to trimming and J lost 7 bases; unmatched junction nucleotides: 6. The CDR3 runs 14 residues. The germline gives CDR1 SGHDT, CDR2 YYEEEE. The CDR3 sequence: CASSPRDRVNIQYF. For the CDR3, the DNA is TGTGCCAGCAGCCCCCGGGACAGGGTTAACATTCAGTACTTC.

This chain links TRBV7-9 with TRBJ1-5; 8 nucleotides line up with TRBD1. This CDR3 comprises 15 residues. The germline gives CDR1 SEHNR, CDR2 FQNEAQ (reference sequence). V lost 1 base and J lost 1; bases outside the gene matches: 0. The CDR3 coding sequence is TGTGCCAGCAGCTTAGGGACAGGGAGCAATCAGCCCCAGCATTTT. Its protein is CASSLGTGSNQPQHF.

The V and J genes are TRBV5-4 and TRBJ2-2, with D tentatively TRBD1 (6 bases). The CDR3 contains 16 residues. V shed 4 bases and J shed 1 base, with 14 bases lying between them. Germline loops: CDR1 SGHNT, CDR2 YYREEE (reference sequence). CDR3 in amino acids: CASSAGQPGNTGELFF. CDR3 nucleotides: TGTGCCAGCAGCGCTGGACAGCCCGGGAACACCGGGGAGCTGTTTTTT.

In this sample, this clone turned up once. V is TRBV5-5 and J is TRBJ2-7; 8 positions agree with TRBD1. This CDR3 has 14 residues. In germline, CDR1 is SGHKS, CDR2 YYEKEE (reference sequence). The ends lost 5 bases at V and 4 bases at J; junction bases unmatched: 8. The CDR3: CASREGQDLYEQYF. In DNA form, the CDR3 reads TGTGCCAGCAGGGAGGGACAGGACCTTTACGAGCAGTACTTC.

The rearrangement links TRBV5-1 to TRBJ2-5; 12 nucleotides match TRBD2. The CDR3 extends over 18 amino acids. The germline V gene encodes CDR1 SGHRS and CDR2 YFSETQ. The V segment lost 0 bases and the J segment 5 bases; nucleotides outside the gene matches: 11. CDR3 amino acids: CASSLATSGGMWMETQYF. CDR3 nucleotide sequence: TGCGCCAGCAGCTTGGCCACTAGCGGGGGGATGTGGATGGAGACCCAGTACTTC.

This rearrangement joins TRBV10-2 to TRBJ2-5, with 8 bases fitting TRBD2. Germline V gives CDR1 WSHSY, CDR2 SAAADI. This CDR3 has 16 residues. V dropped 3 bases and J dropped 4; count of bases not matched to a gene: 10. CDR3 sequence reads: CASSDREGGGRETQYF. The CDR3 DNA follows: TGCGCCAGCAGTGACCGGGAGGGGGGTGGACGAGAGACCCAGTACTTC.